This TCR beta chain is from a study of read filtering for tumor transcriptome and immune sequencing. Study context: By R-ISS, stages I, II and III held about 8, 15 and 7 patients. IR-seq gave about 3.5 to 10.27 million TCR reads per sample; RNA-seq gave roughly 80 to 1,300. Whole-transcriptome libraries were prepared after DNase treatment. Whole-study results and caveats: Roughly 80% of IR-seq clonotypes had a single read, yet these held around 3.3% of reads.

Details on this clonotype: Its antigen remains unidentified.

Molecular barcoded adaptors covering alpha/delta and beta/gamma chains were used on roughly 400 ng RNA. TCRdb recomputed calls from the reads with MiXCR, one row per CDR3 protein. The table includes approximately 150,000 distinct CDR3 sequences, approximately 13% detected once. The source of this sequence is a donor aged 40 or older with multiple myeloma. The specimen sequenced was a population of CD138-negative cells sorted from bone marrow.

The CDR3 DNA reads as TGCAGCCCAGAGACCAACAGGGACACCGGGGAGCTGTTTTTT. It is translated as CSPETNRDTGELFF. The rearrangement uses TRBV29-1 and TRBJ2-2, with a possible D match to TRBD1 (6 bases). Per germline, CDR1 SQVTM and CDR2 ANQGSEA. This CDR3 region has 14 residues. V gave up 8 bases and J gave up 3 bases, with 16 bases separating them.